A selection of T cell receptor beta chains follows, all from one sample in a study of blood T cells in healthy people across ages. MiXCR, applied by TCRdb to the 5' RACE reads, yields one record per CDR3 protein. The data hold roughly 1.5 million distinct CDR3 sequences, with roughly two fifths observed a single time. The sequenced material came from blood. These TCRs come from a young woman in good health. Each CDR3 is given with its conserved first and last residue. Each record gives: CDR3 DNA, CDR3 protein, clone size, J gene, V gene, D gene. D genes are given only for firm matches. A row's size may be missing; if present it is once, few, many or a size class.

cdr3_nt: TGTGCCAGCAGCTTAGCGTGGAAGATAGCGGGGGGAGTCAATGAGCAGTTCTTC; cdr3_aa: CASSLAWKIAGGVNEQFF; clone_size: few; j_call: TRBJ2-1; v_call: TRBV7-2; d_call: TRBD2
cdr3_nt: TGTGCCAGCAGTTTACGGCGGGGTTTGAACACTGAAGCTTTCTTT; cdr3_aa: CASSLRRGLNTEAFF; clone_size: -; j_call: TRBJ1-1; v_call: TRBV12-3/TRBV12-4; d_call: -
cdr3_nt: TGTGCCAGCAGCTTAGCGTTCCCAACTTCAGATACGCAGTATTTT; cdr3_aa: CASSLAFPTSDTQYF; clone_size: few; j_call: TRBJ2-3; v_call: TRBV7-6; d_call: -
cdr3_nt: TGTGCCAGCAGTCCCCGGACACCCGAGCAGTACTTC; cdr3_aa: CASSPRTPEQYF; clone_size: -; j_call: TRBJ2-7; v_call: TRBV28; d_call: -
cdr3_nt: TGTGCCAGCAGCCTAGGGGTAGCTAACTATGGCTACACCTTC; cdr3_aa: CASSLGVANYGYTF; clone_size: few; j_call: TRBJ1-2; v_call: TRBV27; d_call: -
cdr3_nt: TGCAGCGTTGAATTATTGATCCGACAAGAGACCCAGTACTTC; cdr3_aa: CSVELLIRQETQYF; clone_size: -; j_call: TRBJ2-5; v_call: TRBV29-1; d_call: -
cdr3_nt: TGTGCCAGCAGCTTAGTGGGGGCCAGGCATGGCTACACCTTC; cdr3_aa: CASSLVGARHGYTF; clone_size: few; j_call: TRBJ1-2; v_call: TRBV11-2; d_call: -
cdr3_nt: TGCAGTGCGTTCGACTATCCTTCCTACGAGCAGTACTTC; cdr3_aa: CSAFDYPSYEQYF; clone_size: -; j_call: TRBJ2-7; v_call: TRBV20-1; d_call: -
cdr3_nt: TGTGCCAGTAGTATAGAGGGCAGGCCGAACACTGAAGCTTTCTTT; cdr3_aa: CASSIEGRPNTEAFF; clone_size: -; j_call: TRBJ1-1; v_call: TRBV19; d_call: -
cdr3_nt: TGTGCCATCAGGGTAGTAGGCCCAGGGAGCTCCTACAATGAGCAGTTCTTC; cdr3_aa: CAIRVVGPGSSYNEQFF; clone_size: -; j_call: TRBJ2-1; v_call: TRBV10-3; d_call: -
cdr3_nt: TGTGCCAGCAGTTTTATGCGGGAAGTGTACGAGCAGTACTTC; cdr3_aa: CASSFMREVYEQYF; clone_size: few; j_call: TRBJ2-7; v_call: TRBV12-3/TRBV12-4; d_call: -
cdr3_nt: TGTGCCAGCATCCGGGACAGCGCTAACTATGGCTACACCTTC; cdr3_aa: CASIRDSANYGYTF; clone_size: -; j_call: TRBJ1-2; v_call: TRBV7-2; d_call: TRBD1
cdr3_nt: TGTGCCAGCAGTGTTACTCCGCCAGAGACCCAGTACTTC; cdr3_aa: CASSVTPPETQYF; clone_size: -; j_call: TRBJ2-5; v_call: TRBV12-3/TRBV12-4; d_call: -
cdr3_nt: TGTGCCAGCAGTTTTCCTGGACAGGGAGGGACGGGTGAAGCTTTCTTT; cdr3_aa: CASSFPGQGGTGEAFF; clone_size: few; j_call: TRBJ1-1; v_call: TRBV28; d_call: TRBD1
cdr3_nt: TGTGCCAGCAGCCAAGATCCCAGGGTTAGCAATCAGCCCCAGCATTTT; cdr3_aa: CASSQDPRVSNQPQHF; clone_size: few; j_call: TRBJ1-5; v_call: TRBV3-1; d_call: -
cdr3_nt: TGCGCCAGCAGCCAAGGACAGGCCCGGTCCTCCAATCAGCCCCAGCATTTT; cdr3_aa: CASSQGQARSSNQPQHF; clone_size: few; j_call: TRBJ1-5; v_call: TRBV4-1; d_call: -
cdr3_nt: TGTGCCAGCAGTTACCGGGGGGCCCTTAACTATGGCTACACCTTC; cdr3_aa: CASSYRGALNYGYTF; clone_size: few; j_call: TRBJ1-2; v_call: TRBV6-5; d_call: -
cdr3_nt: TGTGCCAGCAGTTACCTTACAGGGGGAGAGACCCAGTACTTC; cdr3_aa: CASSYLTGGETQYF; clone_size: -; j_call: TRBJ2-5; v_call: TRBV6-5; d_call: TRBD1
cdr3_nt: TGTGCCAGCAGAGCGGCGGGAGGTCCCTACAATGAGCAGTTCTTC; cdr3_aa: CASRAAGGPYNEQFF; clone_size: few; j_call: TRBJ2-1; v_call: TRBV27; d_call: TRBD2
cdr3_nt: TGCAGTGCTAGAGAAAGGCGGTTTCAATTCCAGGGCGAGCAGTACTTC; cdr3_aa: CSARERRFQFQGEQYF; clone_size: many; j_call: TRBJ2-7; v_call: TRBV20-1; d_call: -
cdr3_nt: TGTGCCAGCAGCGCGGGACAGGGAAAGAATTCACCCCTCCACTTT; cdr3_aa: CASSAGQGKNSPLHF; clone_size: -; j_call: TRBJ1-6; v_call: TRBV12-3/TRBV12-4; d_call: TRBD1
cdr3_nt: TGTGCCAGCAGCCAAGATTTGCTAGCGGTGACAGATACGCAGTATTTT; cdr3_aa: CASSQDLLAVTDTQYF; clone_size: -; j_call: TRBJ2-3; v_call: TRBV3-1; d_call: TRBD2
cdr3_nt: TGTGCCAGCTCACCAAACAGGGAGGACGAGCAGTACTTC; cdr3_aa: CASSPNREDEQYF; clone_size: few; j_call: TRBJ2-7; v_call: TRBV18; d_call: -
cdr3_nt: TGTGCCAGCAGCTCCCAGGGGCAGGGACGCTATGGCTACACCTTC; cdr3_aa: CASSSQGQGRYGYTF; clone_size: -; j_call: TRBJ1-2; v_call: TRBV7-2; d_call: -
cdr3_nt: TGCAGCGTTGAACGCCCTTGGAGACGCCATAGGACCAATGAGCAGTTCTTC; cdr3_aa: CSVERPWRRHRTNEQFF; clone_size: many; j_call: TRBJ2-1; v_call: TRBV29-1; d_call: -
cdr3_nt: TGTGCCAGCAGCCCGACCCACGGGACAGGACCCTTCAATGAGCAGTTCTTC; cdr3_aa: CASSPTHGTGPFNEQFF; clone_size: -; j_call: TRBJ2-1; v_call: TRBV12-3/TRBV12-4; d_call: TRBD1
cdr3_nt: TGCAGTGCTAACGACAGGGGGGTCGACTATGGCTACACCTTC; cdr3_aa: CSANDRGVDYGYTF; clone_size: -; j_call: TRBJ1-2; v_call: TRBV20-1; d_call: TRBD1
cdr3_nt: TGTGCCAGCAGCGACCCTAGTGAAAAACTGTTTTTT; cdr3_aa: CASSDPSEKLFF; clone_size: few; j_call: TRBJ1-4; v_call: TRBV7-9; d_call: -